This entry describes one TCR beta chain. Its antigen is unknown. Trimming removed 7 bases from V and 2 bases from J; junction bases left unmatched: 9. Looked up from germline, CDR1 is SQVTM and CDR2 is ANQGSEA. The CDR3 sequence is 14 residues long. Unique molecular identifiers featured in each of the TCR beta cDNA libraries. T cells numbering about 0.9 to 11 million gave rise to around 500,000 cDNA molecules. One entry per CDR3 protein, called by TCRdb with MiXCR from the PCR reads. The sample contains roughly 600,000 distinct CDR3 sequences, around 40% of which appear only once. This sample is part of a study of post-analysis software for immune sequencing data. Study-level information: Patients had relapsing-remitting, secondary progressive or progressive-relapsing multiple sclerosis; some lacked subtype. General study results and limits: Controls significantly exceeded multiple sclerosis patients in normalized Chao1 diversity. Patients had higher frequencies than controls of about five TRBV segments, including TRBV5-6, TRBV5-1 and TRBV20-1. F-measure co-clustering was strong for batch-matched samples.

Source material: blood. The chain is built from TRBV29-1 and TRBJ2-3; 7 bases fit TRBD2. The TCR sequence derives from a girl aged 5 to 17 with multiple sclerosis. CDR3 amino acids: CSAPHLAATDTQYF. For the CDR3, the DNA is TGCAGCGCCCCCCACCTAGCGGCCACAGATACGCAGTATTTT.